The clone carrying this TCR beta chain was counted only a few times. Its antigen is still unknown. This record belongs to a study of T cells in localized non-small cell lung cancer. The study, taken as a whole, reports: The study found T cell clonality highest in uninvolved adjacent lung, above tumor. Heterogeneity within the tumor remains possible, as just one region underwent sequencing. A median around 57 of the top 100 tumor clones appeared in adjacent lung. Greater T cell density in blood accompanied longer overall survival.

Trimming took 0 bases from V and 8 from J; bases not matched to a gene: 8. In germline, CDR1 is SGHNT, CDR2 YENEEA. CDR3 size: 16 residues. Profiled with immunoSEQ multiplex PCR; TCRdb holds only in-frame clones, not every one. This sample has some 140,000 clones, with roughly 90% found just once. This sequence originates from a female donor of 60 years or more with stage I lung adenocarcinoma. V is TRBV11-3 and J is TRBJ2-1; TRBD2 matches 9 bases. The specimen comprised peripheral blood, sampled before any cancer treatment. Written as DNA, the CDR3 is TGTGCCAGCAGCTTAGACGGGCGGGAGGGCCGTGATGAGCAGTTCTTC. Its translation is CASSLDGREGRDEQFF.